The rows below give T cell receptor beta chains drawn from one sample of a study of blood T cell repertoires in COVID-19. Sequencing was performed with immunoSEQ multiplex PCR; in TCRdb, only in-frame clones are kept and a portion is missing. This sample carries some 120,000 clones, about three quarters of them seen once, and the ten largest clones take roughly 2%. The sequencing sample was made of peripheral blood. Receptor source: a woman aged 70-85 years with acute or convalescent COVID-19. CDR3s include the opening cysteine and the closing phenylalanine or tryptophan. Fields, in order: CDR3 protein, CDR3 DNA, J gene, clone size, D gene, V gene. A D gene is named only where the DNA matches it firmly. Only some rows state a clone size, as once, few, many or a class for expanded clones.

CDR3 protein: CASTPGQASYEQYF; CDR3 DNA: TGCGCCAGCACCCCCGGACAGGCGTCCTACGAGCAGTACTTC; J gene: TRBJ2-7; clone size: .; D gene: TRBD1; V gene: TRBV5-1
CDR3 protein: CASSFADRGSNQPQHF; CDR3 DNA: TGTGCCAGCAGCTTCGCGGACAGGGGGAGCAATCAGCCCCAGCATTTT; J gene: TRBJ1-5; clone size: .; D gene: TRBD1; V gene: TRBV5-5
CDR3 protein: CASSLDAGSYNSPLHF; CDR3 DNA: TGCGCCAGCAGCTTGGATGCGGGCTCCTATAATTCACCCCTCCACTTT; J gene: TRBJ1-6; clone size: .; D gene: .; V gene: TRBV5-1
CDR3 protein: CASSLSIYEQYF; CDR3 DNA: TGTGCCAGCAGTTTATCTATCTACGAGCAGTACTTC; J gene: TRBJ2-7; clone size: .; D gene: .; V gene: TRBV28
CDR3 protein: CASSHSEGGKSYEQYF; CDR3 DNA: TGCGCCAGCAGCCATTCCGAGGGAGGGAAATCCTACGAGCAGTACTTC; J gene: TRBJ2-7; clone size: many; D gene: TRBD2; V gene: TRBV4-3
CDR3 protein: CASSLRQGSKNIQYF; CDR3 DNA: TGTGCCAGCAGCCTACGACAGGGTTCCAAAAACATTCAGTACTTC; J gene: TRBJ2-4; clone size: .; D gene: TRBD1; V gene: TRBV3-1/TRBV3-2
CDR3 protein: CASSPRGTNEKLFF; CDR3 DNA: TGTGCCAGCAGCCCACGGGGGACTAATGAAAAACTGTTTTTT; J gene: TRBJ1-4; clone size: once; D gene: .; V gene: TRBV7-9
CDR3 protein: CASSLLIGGRATNEKLFF; CDR3 DNA: TGTGCCAGCAGCCTACTCATCGGGGGGCGAGCAACTAATGAAAAACTGTTTTTT; J gene: TRBJ1-4; clone size: few; D gene: .; V gene: TRBV7-6
CDR3 protein: CASSVVAGGPYEQFF; CDR3 DNA: TGTGCCAGCAGCGTAGTAGCGGGAGGGCCGTATGAGCAGTTCTTC; J gene: TRBJ2-1; clone size: few; D gene: TRBD2; V gene: TRBV9
CDR3 protein: CASRLVYCVAEQYF; CDR3 DNA: TGTGCAAGTCGCTTAGTATATTGCGTCGCCGAGCAGTACTTC; J gene: TRBJ2-7; clone size: .; D gene: .; V gene: TRBV12-2
CDR3 protein: CASRLQQGNTEAFF; CDR3 DNA: TGTGCCAGCAGACTTCAGCAGGGGAACACTGAAGCTTTCTTT; J gene: TRBJ1-1; clone size: .; D gene: .; V gene: TRBV7-8
CDR3 protein: CASSYGGTGGWELFF; CDR3 DNA: TGTGCCAGCAGTTACGGTGGGACAGGGGGATGGGAGCTGTTTTTT; J gene: TRBJ2-2; clone size: .; D gene: TRBD1; V gene: TRBV6-5
CDR3 protein: CASRESSQTLNQPQHF; CDR3 DNA: TGTGCTAGTCGCGAAAGTAGTCAAACTCTCAATCAGCCCCAGCATTTT; J gene: TRBJ1-5; clone size: .; D gene: .; V gene: TRBV12-5
CDR3 protein: CASSLGVSGANVLTF; CDR3 DNA: TGTGCCAGCAGCCTAGGGGTATCAGGGGCCAACGTCCTGACTTTC; J gene: TRBJ2-6; clone size: .; D gene: .; V gene: TRBV6-5
CDR3 protein: CACRQTSSYEQYF; CDR3 DNA: TGTGCCTGCCGACAGACCAGCTCCTACGAGCAGTACTTC; J gene: TRBJ2-7; clone size: .; D gene: .; V gene: TRBV6-5
CDR3 protein: CASSRDSQETQYF; CDR3 DNA: TGTGCCAGCAGCCGGGACAGCCAAGAGACCCAGTACTTC; J gene: TRBJ2-5; clone size: .; D gene: TRBD1; V gene: TRBV2
CDR3 protein: CASSARGTALFF; CDR3 DNA: TGTGCCAGCAGCGCAAGGGGGACCGCACTGTTCTTC; J gene: TRBJ2-1; clone size: .; D gene: .; V gene: TRBV9
CDR3 protein: CASRASNQPQHF; CDR3 DNA: TGTGCCAGCAGGGCTAGCAATCAGCCCCAGCATTTT; J gene: TRBJ1-5; clone size: .; D gene: .; V gene: TRBV28
CDR3 protein: CASSVEDSGGDEQYF; CDR3 DNA: TGTGCCAGCAGCGTAGAGGATAGCGGGGGGGACGAGCAGTACTTC; J gene: TRBJ2-7; clone size: .; D gene: TRBD2; V gene: TRBV9
CDR3 protein: CASSLNDRGGYGYTF; CDR3 DNA: TGTGCCAGCAGCCTAAACGACAGGGGCGGCTATGGCTACACCTTC; J gene: TRBJ1-2; clone size: .; D gene: TRBD1; V gene: TRBV4-2